This TCR beta chain was sequenced in a study of Ad26.COV2.S vaccination and SARS-CoV-2 variants. Regarding the study as a whole: It was vaccine recipients, not placebo recipients, who had the higher spike-specific TCR breadth. The analyses of TCR breadth and depth may have understated the size of total T cell responses.

Trimming removed 5 bases from V and 1 base from J, with 15 bases in between. This CDR3 comprises 15 residues. The germline CDR1 and CDR2 sequences are SEHNR and FQNEAQ (reference sequence). The protocol was immunoSEQ multiplex PCR, while the TCRdb copy is restricted to in-frame clones and leaves out a portion. The sample includes hundreds of thousands of clones, 92% of them seen just once. Worth noting for this clone: What it recognizes is unknown.

The rearrangement links TRBV7-9 to TRBJ2-7, with a weak D call TRBD1 (7 bases). This sequence originates from a human donor who had recovered from COVID-19. Sequences were derived from peripheral blood, sampled after recovery from COVID-19. CDR3 protein: CASSRGDRDSYEQYF. As DNA, the CDR3 is TGTGCCAGCAGCCGCGGGGACAGAGATTCCTACGAGCAGTACTTC.